These T cell receptor beta chains were read from a single sample in a study of identical twins. TCRdb reprocessed the 5' RACE reads with MiXCR, giving one entry per CDR3 protein. The sample holds 120,000 to 150,000 distinct CDR3 sequences, approximately 3.5% seen once. Sequenced input: memory T cells sorted from blood. Source of these receptors: a man between 18 and 29 years old in good health. CDR3s include the opening cysteine and the closing phenylalanine or tryptophan. D genes are given only for firm matches. Each size is how often the clone was seen (once, few, many) or a class if it is expanded.

J gene: TRBJ2-7; clone size: many; V gene: TRBV2; D gene: NA; CDR3 DNA: TGTGCCAGCAGTGAAGCCGGGCGGGGATCCTACGAGCAGTACTTC; CDR3 protein: CASSEAGRGSYEQYF
J gene: TRBJ1-1; clone size: many; V gene: TRBV9; D gene: NA; CDR3 DNA: TGTGCCAGCAGCTTAGATGGGACGGGGAACACTGAAGCTTTCTTT; CDR3 protein: CASSLDGTGNTEAFF
J gene: TRBJ2-5; clone size: once; V gene: TRBV21-1; D gene: NA; CDR3 DNA: TGTGCCAGCAGCAAAGTTCGGTCGGAGACCCAGTACTTC; CDR3 protein: CASSKVRSETQYF
J gene: TRBJ2-7; clone size: many; V gene: TRBV4-3; D gene: TRBD1; CDR3 DNA: TGCGCCAGCAGCCAGACTTGGACAGGCTACGAGCAGTACTTC; CDR3 protein: CASSQTWTGYEQYF
J gene: TRBJ2-1; clone size: many; V gene: TRBV29-1; D gene: TRBD1; CDR3 DNA: TGCAGCGTTGGCCGGGACAGCCGATACAATGAGCAGTTCTTC; CDR3 protein: CSVGRDSRYNEQFF
J gene: TRBJ1-2; clone size: many; V gene: TRBV6-1; D gene: NA; CDR3 DNA: TGTGCCAGCAGTGAAGCCGGGACCATAAGGGGTGGCTACACCTTC; CDR3 protein: CASSEAGTIRGGYTF
J gene: TRBJ2-4; clone size: many; V gene: TRBV18; D gene: TRBD2; CDR3 DNA: TGTGCCAGCCGTGAGACTAGCGGGACCAAAAACATTCAGTACTTC; CDR3 protein: CASRETSGTKNIQYF
J gene: TRBJ2-2; clone size: many; V gene: TRBV20-1; D gene: TRBD2; CDR3 DNA: TGCAGTGCTAGAGGGCCGGGACTAGCGGGTCTCGGCACCGGGGAGCTGTTTTTT; CDR3 protein: CSARGPGLAGLGTGELFF
J gene: TRBJ1-1; clone size: many; V gene: TRBV10-3; D gene: TRBD1; CDR3 DNA: TGTGCCACGAAACCGGGACAGGGAAGTTTGAACACTGAAGCTTTCTTT; CDR3 protein: CATKPGQGSLNTEAFF
J gene: TRBJ2-3; clone size: many; V gene: TRBV7-9; D gene: NA; CDR3 DNA: TGTGCCAGCAGCTTATCAGCGGGACATGCTTTAGATACGCAGTATTTT; CDR3 protein: CASSLSAGHALDTQYF
J gene: TRBJ2-5; clone size: many; V gene: TRBV20-1; D gene: TRBD2; CDR3 DNA: TGCAGTGCTAGAGGGACTAGCGGAGCACTCCAAGAGACCCAGTACTTC; CDR3 protein: CSARGTSGALQETQYF
J gene: TRBJ1-2; clone size: many; V gene: TRBV4-1; D gene: NA; CDR3 DNA: TGCGCCAGCAGCCAAGGGGACAAGGCTAACTATGGCTACACCTTC; CDR3 protein: CASSQGDKANYGYTF
J gene: TRBJ2-2; clone size: many; V gene: TRBV10-3; D gene: NA; CDR3 DNA: TGTGCCACCTCATTTCTAGTAATCCAAACGGACGCCGGGGAGCTGTTTTTT; CDR3 protein: CATSFLVIQTDAGELFF
J gene: TRBJ1-2; clone size: many; V gene: TRBV7-9; D gene: NA; CDR3 DNA: TGTGCCAGCAGCTTAGGGACAGACCTTTATGGCTACACCTTC; CDR3 protein: CASSLGTDLYGYTF
J gene: TRBJ2-1; clone size: many; V gene: TRBV9; D gene: TRBD2; CDR3 DNA: TGTGCCAGCAGCGTAGGAGCGGGAGTCAGGGTTGAGCAGTTCTTC; CDR3 protein: CASSVGAGVRVEQFF